This entry concerns a single TCR beta chain. No cognate antigen has been identified for it. Per-base quality was not reported, and no clone a single base away is much larger than it. The sample comes from a study of T cell responses to AZD1222 COVID-19 vaccine (dated by TCRdb to the early 2020s). About the full investigation: Because spike-specific TCR depth and breadth did not differ between the two schedules, AZD1222 recipients who got a second dose at roughly 4 weeks were pooled with those who got a second dose at roughly 12 weeks. TCR sequencing was performed for 230 to 250 trial participants, of whom 207 were given two doses of AZD1222 and some 25 were given two doses of MenACWY control vaccine. Enrollment into the trials was organized by age into subgroups of 18-55, 56-69 and 70-plus years, and those subgroups contained about 160, 30 and 59 TCR-sequenced participants, respectively.

Inclusive of the bounding cysteine and phenylalanine, the CDR3 is 16 residues long. Only the CDR3 portion is preserved as DNA: 48 bases, with reading frame beginning at the first base. The junction shows trimming of 4 bases on V and 4 bases on J, plus 14 bases between the germline ends. CDR1 and CDR2 are read off the germline V gene as MNHEY and SVGAGI. The CDR3 regions of human TCRbeta chains were analyzed by immunosequencing. For the original study's pipeline: Repertoire TCRs were checked for matches against a reference library of SARS-CoV-2-specific TCRs that had been generated using the MIRA antigen-specificity platform. Breadth meant the fraction of unique TCRs that were SARS-CoV-2-associated, whereas depth meant the fraction of total T cells that were SARS-CoV-2-associated. Each spike-specific TCR was assigned to its reactive spike region and to a CD4 or CD8 class using the MIRA data. Log10-transformed breadth and depth values were compared by one-way ANOVA with Sidak's multiple comparisons tests. TCRdb carries this immuneACCESS record with in-frame sequences only. Its versions omit some clonotypes, under half of them owing to an unresolved V gene in the studies checked, with the rest unexplained. The DNA was the basis for D and trimming; V, J and clone size are from that table. The sample table contains around 110,000 clones; only one count was recorded for 85% to 95% of them. The ten largest clones capture more than 2.5% of the sample.

Results the study describes overall, beyond this receptor: In the small 56-69-year group, the increase in depth fell short of significance, most likely because of low power. The vaccine-associated CD4 TCRs covered the entire spike protein, and the dominant responses fell in regions 160-218 and 743-854. Reportedly, close to half of the unique spike-specific TCRs recognized epitopes lying outside the regions that are mutated in the B.1.351 and B.1.1.7 variants. Most participants were white British and females outnumbered males, and the authors suggested that clonal diversity may have been underestimated. Because no day 14 peak-response samples were available, the repertoires could be characterized only after the peak T cell response. Conclusions about previously exposed vaccinees are limited because only six or seven AZD1222 recipients were SARS-CoV-2 seropositive at baseline. After two AZD1222 doses, spike-specific TCR breadth and depth were significantly higher than at day 0 and than in MenACWY recipients.

This specimen's time point label, per the study, means: baseline before first vaccination. The vaccinee samples were drawn from two UK trials, COV001 and COV002, one of which was a single-blind randomized controlled phase 2/3 trial testing AZD1222 (ChAdOx1 nCoV-19) in healthy adults. Trial participant PBMC samples were collected at day 0 and day 28 after the second dose for TCRbeta chain sequencing. This clonotype originated in an adult in good health. The starting material was peripheral blood, obtained on day 0 of AZD1222 vaccination. Rearrangement joined TRBV6-5 to TRBJ1-6; a weak D assignment points to TRBD1 (5 bases agree). The CDR3 has the sequence CASSWGRFPYNSPLHF. The base sequence is TGTGCCAGCAGTTGGGGACGGTTCCCGTATAATTCACCCCTCCACTTT.